Listed below are T cell receptor beta chains from one sample, sequenced in a study of blood T cell repertoires in COVID-19. Sequenced by immunoSEQ multiplex PCR; TCRdb stores in-frame clones only, minus some. The sample has about 480,000 clones, 85% to 90% seen once; the top ten hold over 1.5%. Sequenced sample: PBMCs or T cells enriched from blood (not recorded which). These receptors were taken from a woman aged 40 to 50 who had recovered from COVID-19. CDR3s leave out the opening cysteine and the closing phenylalanine or tryptophan.

v_call: TRBV7-2; j_call: TRBJ2-6; cdr3_length: 15; cdr3_aa: ASSLRQAPSGANVLT
v_call: TRBV5-4; j_call: TRBJ2-1; cdr3_length: 13; cdr3_aa: ASSLSSGTYNEQF
v_call: TRBV5-6; j_call: TRBJ1-5; cdr3_length: 11; cdr3_aa: ASSGRTGQPQH
v_call: TRBV15; j_call: TRBJ2-5; cdr3_length: 11; cdr3_aa: ATSRDLLKTQY
v_call: TRBV30; j_call: TRBJ2-1; cdr3_length: 11; cdr3_aa: AWSLGLYNEQF
v_call: TRBV5-8; j_call: TRBJ2-7; cdr3_length: 12; cdr3_aa: ASSLGQGLYEQY
v_call: TRBV3-1/TRBV3-2; j_call: TRBJ2-3; cdr3_length: 15; cdr3_aa: ASSQAKRPRGTDTQY
v_call: TRBV15; j_call: TRBJ1-6; cdr3_length: 13; cdr3_aa: ATSREGHHNSPLH
v_call: TRBV6-1; j_call: TRBJ1-2; cdr3_length: 10; cdr3_aa: ASTGGLYGYT
v_call: TRBV11-3; j_call: TRBJ2-5; cdr3_length: 13; cdr3_aa: ASSPSLGGQETQY
v_call: TRBV30; j_call: TRBJ2-7; cdr3_length: 9; cdr3_aa: AWTQGSEQY